This entry lists 25 T cell receptor beta chains sequenced from one sample in a study of blood T cells in healthy people across ages. The use of a sample-barcoded 5' primer and a J-beta primer mix characterized a second PCR of about 6 to 12 cycles. TCRdb called the 5' RACE reads again in MiXCR, with one record for every CDR3 protein. The sample carries roughly 1,100,000 distinct CDR3 sequences, 25% recorded once. These records were also assigned to another study, of T cells of mothers and their children.

Sequencing input: blood. The receptors come from a girl aged 2-10 years in good health.

The chain has TRBV4-1 and TRBJ2-1; D may match TRBD1 or TRBD2 (5 bases each). V lost 8 bases and J 5 bases, leaving 13 bases between the germline ends. Germline CDR1 and CDR2: MGHRA and YSYEKL. The CDR3 sequence is 13 residues long. CDR3 DNA sequence: TGCGCCAGCCAGGGTCGGGGCCACAATGAGCAGTTCTTC. Residues: CASQGRGHNEQFF.

J is TRBJ2-5 and V is TRBV6-4, with D perhaps TRBD1 (6 bases). The J call may be in error: the DNA end matches TRBJ2-7 better. This CDR3 has 15 residues. Germline V gene sequence: CDR1 MRHNA, CDR2 SNTAGT. The CDR3, as DNA: TGTGCCAGCAGTAAAGGACAGAGTCTTTCCTACGAGCAGTACTTC. Its translation is CASSKGQSLSYEQYF.

The chain couples TRBV7-9 to TRBJ2-4; 8 bases are shared with TRBD2. The germline V gene has CDR1 SEHNR and CDR2 FQNEAQ (reference sequence). The V and J ends lost 3 bases and 8 bases, in that order; junction bases with no gene match: 12. This CDR3 spans 16 amino acids. In DNA form, the CDR3 reads TGTGCCAGCAGCTTCGGGACCCCGGGAGGGATGGACATTCAGTACTTC. Translation: CASSFGTPGGMDIQYF.

The chain links TRBV10-3 to TRBJ2-5; the D is unclear. The CDR3 loop spans 13 amino acids. Germline CDR1 ENHRY, CDR2 SYGVKD. V dropped 6 bases and J dropped 3 bases, with 11 bases sitting between them. In DNA form, the CDR3 reads TGTGCCATCAGCCTCCGATTTGAAGAGACCCAGTACTTC. It codes for CAISLRFEETQYF.

This clonotype came up once. Mismatch with germline at one junction end may stem from a read error. The rearrangement uses TRBV29-1 and TRBJ2-7; TRBD2 aligns across 11 bases. This CDR3 region has 13 residues. Germline V gene lookup returns CDR1 SQVTM and CDR2 ANQGSEA. CDR3 protein: CGVGTSGSYEQYF. The CDR3 DNA is TGCGGCGTAGGGACTAGCGGTTCCTACGAGCAGTACTTC.

This clonotype was seen only a few times. The chain uses TRBV27 and TRBJ2-7; D remains ambiguous. The last part of the DNA fits TRBJ2-1 better; the J call may be wrong. Germline CDR1 reads MNHEY; CDR2 reads SMNVEV (reference sequence). CDR3 length equals 13 residues. The CDR3 is CASSFDSVKEQFF. CDR3 DNA: TGTGCCAGCAGTTTTGATTCGGTCAAGGAGCAGTTCTTC.

The chain uses TRBV12-3 or TRBV12-4 and TRBJ1-4; TRBD1 is a possible D gene (5 bases). This CDR3 region has 14 residues. Trimming pared 4 bases from V and 7 bases from J, leaving 13 bases between. CDR3 nucleotide sequence: TGTGCCAGCAGTTCCGGGACGGCTTCTGAAAAACTGTTTTTT. Residues: CASSSGTASEKLFF.

This clonotype was picked up a small number of times. CDR3 sequence reads: CASSSLTSPPAKNIQYF. The CDR3 region has the DNA TGTGCCAGCAGCTCGTTAACTAGCCCTCCGGCCAAAAACATTCAGTACTTC. The chain combines TRBV5-6 with TRBJ2-4; D possibly corresponds to TRBD2 (6 bases). Looked up from germline, CDR1 is SGHDT and CDR2 is YYEEEE. Trimming removed 3 bases at V and 1 base at J, with 17 bases between. The CDR3 consists of 17 residues.

This clonotype was counted only a few times. The chain recombines TRBV19 with TRBJ2-7; 12 positions agree with TRBD2. The ends lost 0 bases at V and 4 bases at J; junction bases unmatched: 1. The germline V gene encodes CDR1 LNHDA and CDR2 SQIVND (reference sequence). CDR3 size: 15 residues. In DNA form, the CDR3 reads TGTGCCAGTAGTATAGATGGGACTAGCGGGTACGAGCAGTACTTC. It specifies CASSIDGTSGYEQYF.

This rearrangement joins TRBV6-5 to TRBJ2-2, with a weak D call TRBD1 (6 bases). CDR1 is MNHEY, CDR2 SVGAGI, per germline. The CDR3 has 14 residues. V lost 2 bases, J lost 5 bases, and 9 bases lay in between. The CDR3 DNA follows: TGTGCCAGCAGTTACCTTAGGGGGACCGGGGAGCTGTTTTTT. This gives the protein CASSYLRGTGELFF.

This clonotype occurred a few times. This chain connects TRBV28 to TRBJ2-5, with D tentatively TRBD1 (6 bases). This CDR3 is 15 amino acids long. The V gene's germline CDR1 is MDHEN and CDR2 SYDVKM. Trimming shortened V by 6 bases and J by 2 bases, and 16 bases separated the two germline ends. CDR3 DNA sequence: TGTGCCAGCAGCCCCCTAGGACAGATACAAGAGACCCAGTACTTC. This gives the protein CASSPLGQIQETQYF.

The rearrangement links TRBV7-9 to TRBJ2-7, with a weak D call TRBD1 (5 bases). Looked up from germline, CDR1 is SEHNR and CDR2 is FQNEAQ (reference sequence). The CDR3 is 16 residues long. Trimming cost V 5 bases and J 1 base, with 18 bases left between them. The CDR3 reads CASSQQEGAQSYEQYF. The CDR3, as DNA: TGTGCCAGCAGCCAACAAGAAGGGGCTCAGTCCTACGAGCAGTACTTC.

The V gene is TRBV28, the J gene TRBJ1-4; D possibly corresponds to TRBD1 (5 bases). The ends were cut back, 3 bases at V and 6 bases at J, with 11 bases in the middle. The CDR3 sequence is 14 residues long. The germline gives CDR1 MDHEN, CDR2 SYDVKM. The CDR3 loop is CASSFRGEDEKLFF. The CDR3 DNA is TGTGCCAGCAGTTTTCGGGGGGAAGATGAAAAACTGTTTTTT.

This clonotype was detected a few times. The chain couples TRBV2 to TRBJ2-7; D possibly matches TRBD1 or TRBD2 (5 bases each). Germline CDR1 SNHLY, CDR2 FYNNEI. The CDR3 spans 16 residues. V was trimmed by 0 bases and J by 3 bases, leaving 15 bases between them. CDR3 sequence reads: CASSEALGAAFYEQYF. The CDR3 region has the DNA TGTGCCAGCAGTGAAGCCCTCGGGGCGGCATTCTACGAGCAGTACTTC.

This chain connects TRBV27 to TRBJ2-3; D not certain. CDR1 and CDR2 from the germline V gene are MNHEY and SMNVEV (reference sequence). Trimming cost V 3 bases and J 6 bases, with 22 bases left between them. This CDR3 comprises 17 residues. As DNA, the CDR3 is TGTGCCAGCAGTTTCTTCGTTGCCCGATCCCCAGCTGATACGCAGTATTTT. It yields the protein CASSFFVARSPADTQYF.

This clonotype has a handful of counts. The gene calls are TRBV7-9 and TRBJ2-5; possible D gene TRBD2, 5 bases. Per germline, CDR1 SEHNR and CDR2 FQNEAQ (reference sequence). The CDR3 length is 13 residues. V shed 7 bases and J shed 4 bases, with 13 bases lying between them. The DNA of the CDR3 is TGTGCCAGCACCCAACCACGGGGAGAGACCCAGTACTTC. This gives the protein CASTQPRGETQYF.

The chain combines TRBV7-9 with TRBJ2-7, with unresolved D. The CDR3 loop spans 16 amino acids. V lost 4 bases and J lost 2, with 18 bases in between. Per germline, CDR1 SEHNR and CDR2 FQNEAQ (reference sequence). The CDR3 sequence: CASSSNLVGLAYEQYF. CDR3 DNA: TGTGCCAGCAGCTCCAACCTTGTCGGGCTAGCCTACGAGCAGTACTTC.

This sequence joins TRBV7-3 and TRBJ2-1; possibly TRBD2 for D (7 bases). The length of the CDR3 is 13 residues. Germline V CDR1 and CDR2: SGHTA, FQGTGA. V was clipped by 3 bases and J by 9 bases, with 12 bases between them. This chain's CDR3 is CASSFIRGGEQFF. CDR3 DNA sequence: TGTGCCAGCAGCTTTATAAGGGGGGGTGAGCAGTTCTTC. The whole variable domain, remainder taken from reference TRBV7-3 and TRBJ2-1, is GAGVSQTPSNKVTEKGKYVELRCDPISGHTALYWYRQSLGQGPEFLIYFQGTGAADDSGLPNDRFFAVRPEGSVSTLKIQRTERGDSAVYLCASSFIRGGEQFFGPGTRLTVL.

The rearrangement joins TRBV11-2 to TRBJ2-3; 11 positions match TRBD2. The CDR3 consists of 15 residues. Germline V gives CDR1 SGHAT, CDR2 FQNNGV. After removal of 3 bases from V and 4 bases from J, the junction contained 3 bases not matched to a gene. CDR3 loop: CASSFLAGGSDTQYF. DNA of the CDR3: TGTGCCAGCAGCTTCCTAGCGGGAGGTTCAGATACGCAGTATTTT.

This clonotype was seen more than once but under ten times. The rearrangement links TRBV20-1 to TRBJ2-5; 7 bases fit TRBD1. The CDR3 contains 13 residues. V lost 0 bases to trimming and J lost 5 bases; unmatched junction nucleotides: 3. Looked up from germline, CDR1 is DFQATT and CDR2 is SNEGSKA (reference sequence). In DNA form, the CDR3 reads TGCAGTGCTAGAGATAGGGGACAGGAGACCCAGTACTTC. Translating it yields CSARDRGQETQYF.

In its sample, this clonotype was seen a few times. The rearrangement uses TRBV7-9 and TRBJ2-5, with D possibly being TRBD1 or TRBD2 (5 bases each). The J call may be mistaken, given a closer DNA end match to TRBJ2-1. The CDR3 is 16 amino acids. Looked up from germline, CDR1 is SEHNR and CDR2 is FQNEAQ (reference sequence). The CDR3, as DNA: TGTGCCAGCAGCTCCCCCGGGACCGCCGCCTACAATGAGCAGTTCTTC. Protein: CASSSPGTAAYNEQFF.

The chain joins TRBV27 to TRBJ1-4, with D maybe TRBD1 (5 bases). Germline V gene data show CDR1 as MNHEY and CDR2 as SMNVEV (reference sequence). The V and J ends lost 11 bases and 7 bases respectively, with 11 bases between them. This CDR3 has 11 residues. The CDR3 here is CAVGDREKLFF. In DNA form, the CDR3 reads TGTGCCGTAGGGGATCGTGAAAAACTGTTTTTT.

This sequence joins TRBV20-1 and TRBJ2-1; TRBD2 aligns across 9 bases. There are 15 residues in the CDR3. CDR1 and CDR2 from the germline V gene are DFQATT and SNEGSKA (reference sequence). V gave up 4 bases and J gave up 4 bases; unmatched junction bases: 8. CDR3 coding DNA: TGCAGTGCTACCCCTAGAGCGGGAGGATACAATGAGCAGTTCTTC. Protein sequence: CSATPRAGGYNEQFF.

This chain links TRBV29-1 with TRBJ2-1, with D possibly called TRBD1 or TRBD2 (5 bases each). Germline CDR1 is SQVTM and CDR2 is ANQGSEA. V lost 6 bases and J 9 bases, leaving 18 bases between the germline ends. The CDR3 totals 13 residues. This CDR3 is CSVPGTQEGEQFF. The CDR3 DNA follows: TGCAGCGTCCCCGGGACCCAAGAGGGTGAGCAGTTCTTC.

This clonotype was picked up a small number of times. The chain combines TRBV6-1 with TRBJ2-3, with 9 positions matching TRBD1. Germline CDR1 MNHNS, CDR2 SASEGT. The CDR3 is 18 amino acids. Losses at the gene ends were 4 bases for V and 5 bases for J; bases not matched to a gene: 16. The CDR3 DNA reads TGTGCCAGCAGTGGGTTCAACCCGGGACAGGGTTTCGTAGATACGCAGTATTTT. Translated: CASSGFNPGQGFVDTQYF.